This TCR beta chain was observed in a study of Ad26.COV2.S vaccination and SARS-CoV-2 variants. Treatment given: some 20 received Ad26.COV2.S at low or high dose, single or two shots; several received placebo; per-sample allocation not given. Sampling was performed 63 days after the first vaccine or placebo injection. Germline V gene sequence: CDR1 LGHDT, CDR2 YNNKEL (reference sequence). This CDR3 is built from 12 residues. V was shortened by 1 base and J by 5 bases, with 5 bases between the two germline ends. This table comes from immunoSEQ multiplex PCR, and its TCRdb copy is limited to in-frame clones, with some not included. The sample consists of over 250,000 clones, more than 75% of them appearing once.

Sequenced material: peripheral blood, taken in a trial of Ad26.COV2.S vaccine versus placebo. The genes are TRBV3-1 (or the pseudogene TRBV3-2) and TRBJ1-1; D is unresolved. The TCR was taken from a person aged 18 to 65 who received the Ad26.COV2.S COVID-19 vaccine or a placebo. The CDR3 sequence: CASSQASTEAFF. The CDR3 nucleotides are TGTGCCAGCAGCCAAGCGTCGACTGAAGCTTTCTTT.